The 14 T cell receptor beta chains presented below share a single source sample, sequenced in a study of OX40 agonist ivuxolimab in advanced cancers. Library creation used the immunoSEQ multiplex PCR assay. In TCRdb, the immuneACCESS table is reduced to in-frame sequences with V and J assigned. These tables do not hold every clone; where another copy was compared, an unresolved V gene accounts for under half, and the others remain unexplained. Within this sample are about 31,000 clones, with approximately 85% of them counted one time only. The ten largest clones represent roughly 58% of the sample. The sample here was CD4+ or CD8+ T cells sorted from blood, taken in a trial of the OX40 agonist ivuxolimab. The source is an adult with an advanced solid tumor such as melanoma, head and neck, liver or kidney cancer.

The rearrangement joins TRBV19 to TRBJ1-2; D gene uncertain. Germline V gives CDR1 LNHDA, CDR2 SQIVND (reference sequence). The CDR3 spans 15 residues. Trimming shortened V by 7 bases and J by 2 bases, and 17 bases separated the two germline ends. The CDR3 here is CASTYRTEQNYGYTF. The CDR3 nucleotides read TGTGCCAGTACCTATAGGACGGAGCAAAACTATGGCTACACCTTC.

The chain couples TRBV6-5 to TRBJ2-3; D possibly matches TRBD1 or TRBD2 (6 bases each). Trimming stripped 8 bases from V and 2 bases from J, with 11 bases between. CDR3 length: 13 residues. Germline V CDR1 and CDR2: MNHEY, SVGAGI. CDR3 protein: CASGGPTTDTQYF. The CDR3 coding sequence is TGTGCCAGCGGGGGGCCGACCACAGATACGCAGTATTTT.

The rearrangement links TRBV19 to TRBJ1-5; unclear D gene. The CDR3 extends over 11 amino acids. CDR1 is LNHDA, CDR2 SQIVND, per germline (reference sequence). The V and J ends lost 4 bases and 11 bases respectively, with 9 bases between them. The CDR3 region is CASSKLSAQHF. In nucleotides, the CDR3 is TGTGCCAGTAGTAAACTTTCGGCCCAGCATTTT.

The chain carries TRBV7-8 and TRBJ1-1, with D perhaps matching TRBD1 (6 bases). V lost 5 bases to trimming and J lost 5 bases, with 12 bases between them. The germline V gene encodes CDR1 SGHVS and CDR2 FQNEAQ. The CDR3 is 13 residues long. CDR3 region: CASSLRGATEAFF. As DNA, the CDR3 is TGTGCCAGCAGCCTCCGGGGGGCGACTGAAGCTTTCTTT.

This clone came up once. The rearrangement uses TRBV28 and TRBJ2-1, with TRBD2 identical over 8 bases. The germline V gene has CDR1 MDHEN and CDR2 SYDVKM. J was trimmed by 6 bases and V by 3 bases; bases with no gene match: 4. CDR3 length equals 14 residues. For the CDR3, the DNA is TGTGCCAGCAGTTTCCCCGGGGGGGCCAATGAGCAGTTCTTC. It codes for CASSFPGGANEQFF.

The genes are TRBV30 and TRBJ2-3, with 9 positions matching TRBD2. Looked up from germline, CDR1 is GTSNPN and CDR2 is SVGIG (reference sequence). Unmatched junction bases numbered 4, after V lost 1 base and J lost 2 bases. This CDR3 has 15 residues. The DNA of the CDR3 is TGTGCCTGGAGTGGACTAGCGGTTTACACAGATACGCAGTATTTT. Its protein is CAWSGLAVYTDTQYF.

The V gene is TRBV28, the J gene TRBJ2-7; possible D gene TRBD1, 6 bases. CDR1 and CDR2 from the germline V gene are MDHEN and SYDVKM. Between the trimmed V and J ends, which lost 7 bases and 5 bases, there was a span of 21 bases. The CDR3 covers 15 residues. CDR3 residues: CASKTPRTGSDEQYF. The DNA for the CDR3 is TGTGCCAGCAAAACGCCCCGAACAGGGTCGGACGAGCAGTACTTC.

The chain joins TRBV9 to TRBJ2-5; maybe TRBD2 (7 bases). V lost 4 bases and J lost 2, with 18 bases in between. Germline loops: CDR1 SGDLS, CDR2 YYNGEE. The CDR3 covers 16 residues. CDR3 loop: CASSPSGGGYQETQYF. CDR3 DNA sequence: TGTGCCAGCAGCCCGAGTGGGGGGGGCTATCAAGAGACCCAGTACTTC.

The V gene is TRBV7-2, the J gene TRBJ2-1; D call uncertain. The CDR3 extends over 12 amino acids. Between the trimmed V and J ends, which lost 3 bases and 6 bases, there was a span of 6 bases. Germline-derived CDR1 and CDR2 are SGHTA and FQGNSA. The CDR3 is CASSLGFNEQFF. The DNA for the CDR3 is TGTGCCAGCAGCTTGGGGTTCAATGAGCAGTTCTTC.

In its sample, this clone was seen a few times. CDR3 in amino acids: CASSLIGVMNTEAFF. CDR3 DNA: TGTGCCAGCAGCTTAATTGGGGTAATGAACACTGAAGCTTTCTTT. The rearrangement uses TRBV11-2 and TRBJ1-1; D is uncertain. Germline CDR1 and CDR2: SGHAT and FQNNGV. The CDR3 is made up of 15 amino acids. Trimming shortened V by 2 bases and J by 0 bases, and 10 bases separated the two germline ends.

The chain uses TRBV7-9 and TRBJ1-4; D is unclear. Trimming pared 3 bases from V and 8 bases from J, leaving 10 bases between. This CDR3 comprises 13 residues. CDR1 is SEHNR and CDR2 is FQNEAQ in the germline V gene (reference sequence). The CDR3 nucleotides read TGTGCCAGCAGCTTTGTACCTGACGAAAAACTGTTTTTT. Translating it yields CASSFVPDEKLFF.

The chain recombines TRBV7-8 with TRBJ2-7, with 7 bases lining up with TRBD2. The CDR3 contains 15 residues. The V and J ends lost 4 bases and 2 bases, in that order; junction bases with no gene match: 8. Germline V lookup: CDR1 SGHVS, CDR2 FQNEAQ. CDR3 sequence (DNA): TGTGCCAGCAGCTCCGGGGGGAGGGTCGCCTACGAGCAGTACTTC. Its protein is CASSSGGRVAYEQYF. The full variable domain, rest sourced from reference TRBV7-8 and TRBJ2-7, is GAGVSQSPRYKVAKRGQDVALRCDPISGHVSLFWYQQALGQGPEFLTYFQNEAQLDKSGLPSDRFFAERPEGSVSTLKIQRTQQEDSAVYLCASSSGGRVAYEQYFGPGTRLTVT.

DNA for the CDR3: TGTGCCACTGCATGGGGAGGGACAAATCAGCCCCAGCATTTT. It specifies CATAWGGTNQPQHF. The gene calls are TRBV19 and TRBJ1-5; a weak D match, TRBD1 (6 bases). Deletions cut 10 bases from V and 4 bases from J, with 17 bases between. Germline V gene lookup returns CDR1 LNHDA and CDR2 SQIVND (reference sequence). The CDR3 has 14 amino acids.

The chain joins TRBV15 to TRBJ2-3, with TRBD1 identical over 7 bases. CDR1 is LNHNV and CDR2 is YYDKDF in the germline V gene (reference sequence). The CDR3 is 16 residues long. J gave up 5 bases and V 0 bases, and 8 bases lay outside the gene matches. CDR3 in DNA: TGTGCCACCAGCAGAGATCTAGAGGGGGCAGGAGATACGCAGTATTTT. Translation gives CATSRDLEGAGDTQYF.